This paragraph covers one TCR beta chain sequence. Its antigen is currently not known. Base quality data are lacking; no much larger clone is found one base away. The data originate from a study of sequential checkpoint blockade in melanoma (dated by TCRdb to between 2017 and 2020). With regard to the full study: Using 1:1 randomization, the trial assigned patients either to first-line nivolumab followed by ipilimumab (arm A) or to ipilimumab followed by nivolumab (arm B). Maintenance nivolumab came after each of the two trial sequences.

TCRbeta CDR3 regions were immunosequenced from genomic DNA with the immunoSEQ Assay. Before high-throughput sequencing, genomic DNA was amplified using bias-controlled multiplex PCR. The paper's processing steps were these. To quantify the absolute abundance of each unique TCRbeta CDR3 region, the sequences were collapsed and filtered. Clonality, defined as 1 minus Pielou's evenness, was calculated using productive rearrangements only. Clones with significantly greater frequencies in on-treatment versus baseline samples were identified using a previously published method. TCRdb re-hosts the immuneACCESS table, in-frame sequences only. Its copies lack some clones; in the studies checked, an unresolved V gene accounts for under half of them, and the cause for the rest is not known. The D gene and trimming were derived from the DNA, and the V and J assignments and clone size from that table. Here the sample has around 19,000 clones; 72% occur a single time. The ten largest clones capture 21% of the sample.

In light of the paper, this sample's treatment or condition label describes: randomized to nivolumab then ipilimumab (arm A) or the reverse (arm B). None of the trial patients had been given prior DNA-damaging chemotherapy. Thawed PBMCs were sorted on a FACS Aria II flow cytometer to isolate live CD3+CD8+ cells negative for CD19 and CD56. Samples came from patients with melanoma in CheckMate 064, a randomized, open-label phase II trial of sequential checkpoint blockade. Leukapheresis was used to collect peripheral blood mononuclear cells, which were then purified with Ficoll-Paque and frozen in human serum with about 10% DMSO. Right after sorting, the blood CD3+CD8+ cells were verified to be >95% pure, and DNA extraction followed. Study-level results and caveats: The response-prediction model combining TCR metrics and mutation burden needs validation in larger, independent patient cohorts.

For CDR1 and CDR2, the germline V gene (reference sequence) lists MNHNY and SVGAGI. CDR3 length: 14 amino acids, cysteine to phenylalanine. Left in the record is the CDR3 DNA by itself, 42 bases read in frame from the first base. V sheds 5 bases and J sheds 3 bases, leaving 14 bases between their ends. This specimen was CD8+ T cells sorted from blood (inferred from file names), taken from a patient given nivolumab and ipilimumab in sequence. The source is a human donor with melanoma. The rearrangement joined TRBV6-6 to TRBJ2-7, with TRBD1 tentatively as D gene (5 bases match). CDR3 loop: CASSGAARNYEQYF. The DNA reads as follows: TGTGCCAGCAGTGGGGCGGCACGGAACTACGAGCAGTACTTC.